This T cell receptor beta chain was sequenced during a study of cytomegalovirus exposure and HLA in healthy donors. Study-wide points: Later work associated 16,951 TCR beta sequences with HLA alleles at 0.05 false discovery rate. V segments that were indistinguishable, TRBV6-2 and TRBV6-3 among them, were omitted from analysis.

The PCR was carried out with 60 Vbeta primers and 13 Jbeta primers. The method was immunoSEQ multiplex PCR; TCRdb's version includes in-frame clones alone and lacks a portion of them. The sample has about 64,000 clones, roughly 85% seen once. This CDR3 comprises 12 residues. Per the germline V gene, CDR1 is MDHEN and CDR2 is SYDVKM. The table lists this clone with a count of one. The antigen remains unidentified. Healthy bone marrow donors made up the donors. The V gene is TRBV28, the J gene TRBJ2-5; tentatively, D is TRBD2 (5 bases). The DNA end lines up better with TRBJ2-7; the J call may be wrong. Sequencing used PBMCs. This TCR came from a female donor in good health and CMV-seronegative. CDR3: CASRTGDYEQYF. CDR3 bases: TGTGCCAGCAGGACCGGGGACTACGAGCAGTACTTC.